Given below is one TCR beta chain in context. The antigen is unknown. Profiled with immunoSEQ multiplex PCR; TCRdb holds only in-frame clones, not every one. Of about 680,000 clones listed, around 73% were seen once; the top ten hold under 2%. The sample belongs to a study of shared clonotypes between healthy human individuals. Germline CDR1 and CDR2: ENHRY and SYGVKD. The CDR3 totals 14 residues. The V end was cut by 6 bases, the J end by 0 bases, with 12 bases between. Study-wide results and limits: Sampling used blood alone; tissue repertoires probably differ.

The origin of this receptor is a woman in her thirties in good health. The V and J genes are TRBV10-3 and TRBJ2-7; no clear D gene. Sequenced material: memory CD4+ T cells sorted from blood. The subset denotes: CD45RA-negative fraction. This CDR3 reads CAIRSQVSSYEQYF. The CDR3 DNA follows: TGTGCCATCAGGTCGCAGGTTAGCTCCTACGAGCAGTACTTC.